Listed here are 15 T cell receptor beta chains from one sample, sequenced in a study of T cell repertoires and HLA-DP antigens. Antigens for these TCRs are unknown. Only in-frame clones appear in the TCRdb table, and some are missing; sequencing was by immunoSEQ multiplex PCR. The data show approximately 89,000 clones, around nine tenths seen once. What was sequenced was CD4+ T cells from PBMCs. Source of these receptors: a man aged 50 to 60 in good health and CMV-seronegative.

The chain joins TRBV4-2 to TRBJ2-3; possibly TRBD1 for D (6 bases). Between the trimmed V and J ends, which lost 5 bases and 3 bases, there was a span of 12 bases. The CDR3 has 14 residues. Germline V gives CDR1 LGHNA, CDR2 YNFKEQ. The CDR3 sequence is CASSLEQGTDTQYF. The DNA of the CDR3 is TGTGCCAGCAGCTTGGAGCAGGGGACAGATACGCAGTATTTT.

This CDR3 reads CASSFREGELFF. For the CDR3, the DNA is TGTGCCAGCAGCTTTCGGGAAGGGGAGCTGTTTTTT. The V and J genes are TRBV7-6 and TRBJ2-2; possibly TRBD2 for D (5 bases). Trimming pared 3 bases from V and 8 bases from J, leaving 7 bases between. CDR1 and CDR2 (germline): SGHVS, FNYEAQ. The CDR3 has 12 amino acids.

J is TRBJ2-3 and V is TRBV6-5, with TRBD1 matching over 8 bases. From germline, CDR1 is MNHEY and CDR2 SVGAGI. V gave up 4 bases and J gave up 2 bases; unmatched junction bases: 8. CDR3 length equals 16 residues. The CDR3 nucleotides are TGTGCCAGCAGTTCGGACAGGGTCGTCCCCACAGATACGCAGTATTTT. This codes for CASSSDRVVPTDTQYF.

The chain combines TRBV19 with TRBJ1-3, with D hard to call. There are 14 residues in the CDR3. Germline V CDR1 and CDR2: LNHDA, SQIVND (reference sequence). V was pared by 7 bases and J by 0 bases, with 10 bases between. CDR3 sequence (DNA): TGTGCCAGTACCCCCCGACGCTCTGGAAACACCATATATTTT. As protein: CASTPRRSGNTIYF.

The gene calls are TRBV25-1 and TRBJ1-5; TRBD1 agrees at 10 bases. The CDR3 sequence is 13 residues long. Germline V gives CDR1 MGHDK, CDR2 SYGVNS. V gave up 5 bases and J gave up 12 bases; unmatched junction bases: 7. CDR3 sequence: CASSLTGQGDQHF. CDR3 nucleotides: TGTGCCAGCAGTCTTACAGGACAGGGGGACCAGCATTTT.

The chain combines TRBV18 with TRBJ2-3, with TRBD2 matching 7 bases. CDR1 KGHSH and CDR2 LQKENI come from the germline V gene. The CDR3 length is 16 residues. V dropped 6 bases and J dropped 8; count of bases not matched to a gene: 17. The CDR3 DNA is TGTGCCAGCTCCCCTGAGGAGACGGGAGGATTAGGTACGCAGTATTTT. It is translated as CASSPEETGGLGTQYF.

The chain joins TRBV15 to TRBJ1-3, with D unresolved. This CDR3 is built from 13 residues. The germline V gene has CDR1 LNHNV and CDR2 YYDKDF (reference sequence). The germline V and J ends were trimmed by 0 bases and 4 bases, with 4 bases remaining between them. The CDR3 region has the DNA TGTGCCACCAGCAGAGACCCGGGAAACACCATATATTTT. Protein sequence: CATSRDPGNTIYF. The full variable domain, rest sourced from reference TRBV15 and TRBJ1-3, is DAMVIQNPRYQVTQFGKPVTLSCSQTLNHNVMYWYQQKSSQAPKLLFHYYDKDFNNEADTPDNFQSRRPNTSFCFLDIRSPGLGDTAMYLCATSRDPGNTIYFGEGSWLTVV.

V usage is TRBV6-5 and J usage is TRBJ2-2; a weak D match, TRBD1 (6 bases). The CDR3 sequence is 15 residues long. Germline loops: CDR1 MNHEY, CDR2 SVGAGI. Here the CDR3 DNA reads TGTGCTACCTTCGCAGGGGACCGATACACCGGGGAGCTGTTTTTT. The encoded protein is CATFAGDRYTGELFF.

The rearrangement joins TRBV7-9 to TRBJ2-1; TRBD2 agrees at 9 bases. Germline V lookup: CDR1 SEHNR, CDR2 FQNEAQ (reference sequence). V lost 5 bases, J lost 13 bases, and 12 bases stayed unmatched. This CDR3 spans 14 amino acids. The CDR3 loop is CASSLVGREGPQFF. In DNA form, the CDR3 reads TGTGCCAGCAGCCTGGTGGGGCGGGAGGGCCCCCAGTTCTTC.

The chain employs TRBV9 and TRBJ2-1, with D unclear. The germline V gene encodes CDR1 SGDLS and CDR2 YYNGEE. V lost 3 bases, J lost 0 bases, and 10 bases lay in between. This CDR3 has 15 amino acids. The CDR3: CASSGTSSSYNEQFF. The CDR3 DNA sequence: TGTGCCAGCAGCGGGACCTCTAGCTCCTACAATGAGCAGTTCTTC.

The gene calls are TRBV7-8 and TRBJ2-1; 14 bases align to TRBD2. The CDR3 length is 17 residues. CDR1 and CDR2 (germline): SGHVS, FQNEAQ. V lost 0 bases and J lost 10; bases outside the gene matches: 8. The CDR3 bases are TGTGCCAGCAGCTTAGCGCAGGGGACTAGCGGGAGAGGGGAGCAGTTCTTC. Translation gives CASSLAQGTSGRGEQFF.

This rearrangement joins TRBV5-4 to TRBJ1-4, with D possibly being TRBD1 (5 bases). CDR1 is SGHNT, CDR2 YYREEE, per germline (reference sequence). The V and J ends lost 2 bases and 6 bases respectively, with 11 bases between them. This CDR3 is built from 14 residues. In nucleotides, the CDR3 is TGTGCCAGCAGCTTAGAGGGGAGGGATGAAAAACTGTTTTTT. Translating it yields CASSLEGRDEKLFF.

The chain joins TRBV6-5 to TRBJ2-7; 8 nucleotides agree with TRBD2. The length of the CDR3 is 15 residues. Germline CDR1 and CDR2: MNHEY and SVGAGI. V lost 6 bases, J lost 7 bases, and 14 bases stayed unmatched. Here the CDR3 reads CASREYSGTVMEQYF. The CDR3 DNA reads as TGTGCCAGCAGAGAATATAGCGGGACCGTGATGGAGCAGTACTTC.

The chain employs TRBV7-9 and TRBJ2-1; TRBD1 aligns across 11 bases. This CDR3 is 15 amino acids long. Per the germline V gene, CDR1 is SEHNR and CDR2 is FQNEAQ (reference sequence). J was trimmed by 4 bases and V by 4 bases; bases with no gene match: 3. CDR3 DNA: TGTGCCAGCAGCTCCGGACAGGGGGCTTACAATGAGCAGTTCTTC. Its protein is CASSSGQGAYNEQFF.

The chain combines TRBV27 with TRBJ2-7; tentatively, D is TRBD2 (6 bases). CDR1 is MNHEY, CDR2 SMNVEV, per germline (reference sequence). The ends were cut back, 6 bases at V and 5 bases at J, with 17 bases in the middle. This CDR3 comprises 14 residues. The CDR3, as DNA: TGTGCCAGCAGCCCCAGGACCCGGGGGAACGAGCAGTACTTC. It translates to CASSPRTRGNEQYF.